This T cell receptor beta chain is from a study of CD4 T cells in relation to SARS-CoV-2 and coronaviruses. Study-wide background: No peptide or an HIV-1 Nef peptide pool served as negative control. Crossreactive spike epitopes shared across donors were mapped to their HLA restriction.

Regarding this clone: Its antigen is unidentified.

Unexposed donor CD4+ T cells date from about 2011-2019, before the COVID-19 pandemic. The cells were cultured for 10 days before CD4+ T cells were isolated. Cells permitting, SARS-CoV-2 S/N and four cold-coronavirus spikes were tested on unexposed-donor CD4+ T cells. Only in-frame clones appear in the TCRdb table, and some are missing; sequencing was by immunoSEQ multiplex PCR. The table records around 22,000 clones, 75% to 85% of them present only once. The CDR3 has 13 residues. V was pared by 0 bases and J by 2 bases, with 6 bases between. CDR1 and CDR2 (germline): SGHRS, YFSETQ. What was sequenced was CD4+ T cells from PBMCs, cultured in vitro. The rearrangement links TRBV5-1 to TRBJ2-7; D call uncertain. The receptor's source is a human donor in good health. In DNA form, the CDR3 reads TGCGCCAGCAGCTTGGAGGCAACCTACGAGCAGTACTTC. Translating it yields CASSLEATYEQYF.